These 26 T cell receptor beta chains were all obtained from the same sample, sequenced in a study of shared clonotypes between healthy human individuals. Produced via immunoSEQ multiplex PCR; TCRdb's table is partial and in-frame only. This table holds about 2.4 million clones, 80% to 95% found once. The sample taken for sequencing was naive CD4+ T cells from PBMCs. Subset meaning: CD45RA+ positively selected. These TCRs come from a man aged 18 to 30 in good health. Some clones in this sample may be carry-over from other donors' samples.

Points on this clone: The same CDR3 is also encoded by other DNA sequences in this sample. The rearrangement joins TRBV18 to TRBJ1-5; D uncertain. Germline CDR1 is KGHSH and CDR2 is LQKENI. V was cut by 2 bases and J by 0 bases, with 5 bases left in between. There are 14 residues in the CDR3. The CDR3 coding sequence is TGTGCCAGCTCACCAGGCCGTAGCAATCAGCCCCAGCATTTT. This encodes CASSPGRSNQPQHF.

This rearrangement joins TRBV7-2 to TRBJ2-1, with TRBD2 as a possible D gene (6 bases). Trimming stripped 8 bases from V and 7 bases from J, with 18 bases between. Germline V gives CDR1 SGHTA, CDR2 FQGNSA. CDR3 length: 14 residues. The CDR3 loop is CASVTAGPDNEQFF. The CDR3 DNA reads as TGTGCCAGCGTGACGGCGGGACCAGATAATGAGCAGTTCTTC.

The chain joins TRBV28 to TRBJ1-5; no firm D call. CDR1 and CDR2 from the germline V gene are MDHEN and SYDVKM. The CDR3 runs 15 residues. V was shortened by 7 bases and J by 0 bases, with 13 bases between the two germline ends. The CDR3 nucleotides are TGTGCCAGCACCACCTCGGGCGGTAGCAATCAGCCCCAGCATTTT. Encoded protein: CASTTSGGSNQPQHF. Variable domain in full (rest from reference TRBV28 and TRBJ1-5): DVKVTQSSRYLVKRTGEKVFLECVQDMDHENMFWYRQDPGLGLRLIYFSYDVKMKEKGDIPEGYSVSREKKERFSLILESASTNQTSMYLCASTTSGGSNQPQHFGDGTRLSIL.

This clone came up a few times. The junction shows a germline mismatch at one end, possibly a read error. This chain uses TRBV19 with TRBJ1-1; TRBD1 might be the D (5 bases). Germline V gene sequence: CDR1 LNHDA, CDR2 SQIVND (reference sequence). The CDR3 has 11 residues. CDR3 protein: CAIEARRGISF. The DNA of the CDR3 is TGTGCCATAGAGGCTCGACGGGGGATTTCCTTT.

This clone was seen just once. The identical CDR3 is also encoded by other nucleotide sequences in the sample. The CDR3 coding sequence is TGTGCCAGCAGTTTATCGAGCGGTATCTCCTACGAGCAGTACTTC. This sequence encodes CASSLSSGISYEQYF. V usage is TRBV27 and J usage is TRBJ2-7; maybe TRBD2 (5 bases). The CDR3 is 15 amino acids. V lost 0 bases to trimming and J lost 0 bases, with 9 bases between them. The germline V gene encodes CDR1 MNHEY and CDR2 SMNVEV (reference sequence).

This chain links TRBV5-5 with TRBJ2-3; a possible D gene is TRBD2 (5 bases). The germline V and J ends were trimmed by 0 bases and 0 bases, with 11 bases remaining between them. Germline V gives CDR1 SGHKS, CDR2 YYEKEE (reference sequence). The CDR3 is 16 amino acids. This chain's CDR3 is CASSLVGSRSTDTQYF. In DNA, the CDR3 is TGTGCCAGCAGCTTGGTGGGGAGTCGGAGCACAGATACGCAGTATTTT.

J is TRBJ2-7 and V is TRBV28, with D tentatively TRBD1 (5 bases). The CDR3 has 13 amino acids. Trimming removed 7 bases at V and 3 bases at J, with 13 bases between. Germline lookup yields CDR1 MDHEN and CDR2 SYDVKM. DNA for the CDR3: TGTGCCAGCAACAGGCAGGAGCTCTACGAGCAGTACTTC. Its translation is CASNRQELYEQYF. Combining the CDR3 with reference TRBV28 and TRBJ2-7 gives the whole variable domain DVKVTQSSRYLVKRTGEKVFLECVQDMDHENMFWYRQDPGLGLRLIYFSYDVKMKEKGDIPEGYSVSREKKERFSLILESASTNQTSMYLCASNRQELYEQYFGPGTRLTVT.

The chain employs TRBV5-1 and TRBJ1-4, with D perhaps matching TRBD1 (5 bases). There are 15 residues in the CDR3. Germline values: CDR1 SGHRS, CDR2 YFSETQ. V lost 0 bases, J lost 5 bases, and 11 bases lay in between. The CDR3 reads CASSLANRTNEKLFF. The CDR3 bases are TGCGCCAGCAGCTTGGCCAACCGGACAAATGAAAAACTGTTTTTT.

This rearrangement joins TRBV28 to TRBJ2-5, with unresolved D. V was pared by 7 bases and J by 5 bases, with 11 bases between. The CDR3 has 12 amino acids. The V gene's germline CDR1 is MDHEN and CDR2 SYDVKM. CDR3 protein: CASNLPQETQYF. CDR3 DNA: TGTGCCAGCAACCTCCCTCAGGAGACCCAGTACTTC. The full variable domain, completed using reference TRBV28 and TRBJ2-5, is DVKVTQSSRYLVKRTGEKVFLECVQDMDHENMFWYRQDPGLGLRLIYFSYDVKMKEKGDIPEGYSVSREKKERFSLILESASTNQTSMYLCASNLPQETQYFGPGTRLLVL.

V usage is TRBV11-2 and J usage is TRBJ2-4; no reliable D call. V lost 4 bases, J lost 8 bases, and 18 bases lay in between. The CDR3 extends over 15 amino acids. Germline V gives CDR1 SGHAT, CDR2 FQNNGV. CDR3 nucleotides: TGTGCCAGCAGCTCCCCAAATCTAGGTTTGGACATTCAGTACTTC. It translates to CASSSPNLGLDIQYF.

V and J are TRBV7-3 and TRBJ1-1, with 11 bases matching TRBD1. The CDR3 totals 15 residues. Germline assignment: CDR1 SGHTA and CDR2 FQGTGA. The V and J ends lost 2 bases and 3 bases, in that order; junction bases with no gene match: 2. CDR3 nucleotides: TGTGCCAGCAGCTTATTGGGACAGGGGGACACTGAAGCTTTCTTT. Amino acid sequence: CASSLLGQGDTEAFF. Looking up the rest from reference TRBV7-3 and TRBJ1-1 gives the full variable domain: GAGVSQTPSNKVTEKGKYVELRCDPISGHTALYWYRQSLGQGPEFLIYFQGTGAADDSGLPNDRFFAVRPEGSVSTLKIQRTERGDSAVYLCASSLLGQGDTEAFFGQGTRLTVV.

The rearrangement joins TRBV28 to TRBJ2-3; D remains ambiguous. This CDR3 has 15 residues. Germline lookup yields CDR1 MDHEN and CDR2 SYDVKM. The germline V and J ends were trimmed by 4 bases and 2 bases, with 13 bases remaining between them. CDR3 bases: TGTGCCAGCAGTTCGGTCGGACGGCCCACAGATACGCAGTATTTT. This codes for CASSSVGRPTDTQYF. The full variable domain, rest sourced from reference TRBV28 and TRBJ2-3, is DVKVTQSSRYLVKRTGEKVFLECVQDMDHENMFWYRQDPGLGLRLIYFSYDVKMKEKGDIPEGYSVSREKKERFSLILESASTNQTSMYLCASSSVGRPTDTQYFGPGTRLTVL.

The rearrangement joins TRBV21-1 to TRBJ1-2; TRBD1 reflects the table's D call only, with no check against the DNA. TRBV21-1 counts as a pseudogene. There are 15 residues in the CDR3. The CDR3 reads CASSKEGGASHGYTF. CDR3 DNA sequence: TGTGCCAGCAGCAAAGAAGGGGGCGCTAGTCATGGCTACACCTTC.

The rearrangement links TRBV4-3 to TRBJ2-2; D is unresolved. CDR1 and CDR2 (germline): LGHNA, YSLEER. This CDR3 contains 14 residues. Trimming left V 4 bases short and J 5 bases short, with 11 bases between. This CDR3 reads CASSRFGRTGELFF. The CDR3 DNA follows: TGCGCCAGCAGCCGATTTGGGCGGACCGGGGAGCTGTTTTTT.

The chain uses TRBV19 and TRBJ1-4; D is unresolved. The CDR3 sequence is 14 residues long. The V end was cut by 3 bases, the J end by 6 bases, with 11 bases between. Germline lookup yields CDR1 LNHDA and CDR2 SQIVND (reference sequence). CDR3 DNA sequence: TGTGCCAGTAGTATGATTGGTACAGATGAAAAACTGTTTTTT. Translation: CASSMIGTDEKLFF.

Only a few counts were recorded for this clone. This chain uses TRBV28 with TRBJ1-2; 8 nucleotides line up with TRBD1. Germline lookup yields CDR1 MDHEN and CDR2 SYDVKM. CDR3 length equals 13 residues. V dropped 8 bases and J dropped 5; count of bases not matched to a gene: 7. Here the CDR3 DNA reads TGTGCCAGCGCACGGACAGGGCCTTATGGCTACACCTTC. It translates to CASARTGPYGYTF.

V gene TRBV5-1 combines with J gene TRBJ2-1; possibly TRBD1 for D (5 bases). Trimming removed 2 bases from V and 0 bases from J, with 12 bases in between. CDR1 is SGHRS and CDR2 is YFSETQ in the germline V gene. The CDR3 extends over 16 amino acids. Here the CDR3 reads CASSLETGNSYNEQFF. DNA for the CDR3: TGCGCCAGCAGCTTAGAAACAGGAAACTCCTACAATGAGCAGTTCTTC.

The chain carries TRBV7-2 and TRBJ2-7, with D perhaps matching TRBD1 or TRBD2 (7 bases each). The CDR3 runs to 14 residues. With 4 bases removed from V and 6 bases from J, the gap between germline ends came to 16 bases. From germline, CDR1 is SGHTA and CDR2 FQGNSA. In nucleotides, the CDR3 is TGTGCCAGCAGCTACCAGGGGGAGGGCTCCGAGCAGTACTTC. Protein product: CASSYQGEGSEQYF.

The V and J genes are TRBV10-3 and TRBJ2-1; 13 bases match TRBD2. The trim removed 4 bases at V and 5 bases at J, leaving 8 bases unmatched. Germline V gene data show CDR1 as ENHRY and CDR2 as SYGVKD. CDR3 size: 17 residues. In DNA, the CDR3 is TGTGCCATCAGTGGGCGCACTAGCGGGAGGGTGAACAATGAGCAGTTCTTC. Protein: CAISGRTSGRVNNEQFF.

The genes are TRBV6-1 and TRBJ1-1, with D uncertain. The CDR3 consists of 15 residues. The germline gives CDR1 MNHNS, CDR2 SASEGT. The V and J ends lost 2 bases and 4 bases respectively, with 14 bases between them. DNA for the CDR3: TGTGCCAGCAGTGAACGGGTCGGGCGAACCACTGAAGCTTTCTTT. This sequence encodes CASSERVGRTTEAFF.

Comments on this clone: Distinct nucleotide sequences in the sample also encode this CDR3. V is TRBV5-1 and J is TRBJ2-5; TRBD2 matches at 13 bases. The CDR3 length is 14 residues. J was trimmed by 5 bases and V by 7 bases; bases with no gene match: 5. Germline CDR1 is SGHRS and CDR2 is YFSETQ. In DNA form, the CDR3 reads TGCGCCAGCGGGGGACTAGCGGGACAGGAGACCCAGTACTTC. It is translated as CASGGLAGQETQYF.

The gene calls are TRBV11-2 and TRBJ1-4; 8 nucleotides line up with TRBD1. The V segment lost 5 bases and the J segment 8 bases; nucleotides outside the gene matches: 10. The CDR3 covers 15 residues. Germline V gives CDR1 SGHAT, CDR2 FQNNGV. CDR3 sequence reads: CASSPQGAPEEKLFF. In nucleotides, the CDR3 is TGTGCCAGCAGCCCGCAGGGGGCCCCCGAGGAAAAACTGTTTTTT.

This clone is a singleton in its sample. The chain carries TRBV5-1 and TRBJ2-1, with 8 bases that match TRBD2. Germline CDR1 SGHRS, CDR2 YFSETQ. Trimming took 2 bases from V and 0 from J; bases not matched to a gene: 7. The CDR3 contains 17 residues. CDR3 sequence reads: CASSFLLAENSYNEQFF. The CDR3 nucleotides read TGCGCCAGCAGCTTCTTACTAGCGGAGAACTCCTACAATGAGCAGTTCTTC.

V and J are TRBV7-9 and TRBJ2-5, with 9 bases aligning to TRBD1. This CDR3 has 14 amino acids. With V trimmed by 5 bases and J by 4 bases, 5 bases remained unmatched. CDR1 is SEHNR and CDR2 is FQNEAQ in the germline V gene (reference sequence). CDR3 bases: TGTGCCAGCAGCACATACAGGGGGCGAGAGACCCAGTACTTC. Its protein is CASSTYRGRETQYF.

The V and J genes are TRBV28 and TRBJ2-2; 9 nucleotides line up with TRBD2. The CDR3 is made up of 20 amino acids. CDR1 MDHEN and CDR2 SYDVKM come from the germline V gene. V was clipped by 4 bases and J by 3 bases; unmatched bases: 18. CDR3 loop: CASSSASGKGLKSDTGELFF. CDR3 DNA: TGTGCCAGCAGTTCGGCTAGCGGGAAGGGGCTAAAGTCGGACACCGGGGAGCTGTTTTTT.

Concerning this clone: The sample contains more than one DNA sequence encoding this CDR3. V gene TRBV7-8 combines with J gene TRBJ2-3, with 7 bases fitting TRBD2. There are 14 residues in the CDR3. Per the germline V gene, CDR1 is SGHVS and CDR2 is FQNEAQ. V lost 2 bases to trimming and J lost 1 base; unmatched junction nucleotides: 0. DNA for the CDR3: TGTGCCAGCAGCTTAACTAGCGGCACAGATACGCAGTATTTT. Translating it yields CASSLTSGTDTQYF.